These 5 T cell receptor beta chains share one sample of origin, sequenced in a study of blood T cell repertoires in COVID-19. Profiling relied on immunoSEQ multiplex PCR, and the TCRdb table lists in-frame clones only, not all of them. The table shows approximately 210,000 clones, with approximately 80% occurring only once. The source material was peripheral blood. These receptors all come from a human donor in a cohort sampled during active COVID-19.

This chain joins TRBV30 and TRBJ1-5, with 7 positions matching TRBD1. V shed 1 base and J 5 bases; nucleotides not matched to a gene: 2. This CDR3 is 13 amino acids long. CDR1 and CDR2 from the germline V gene are GTSNPN and SVGIG (reference sequence). The CDR3 loop is CAWSGQGHQPQHF. DNA of the CDR3: TGTGCCTGGAGTGGACAGGGACATCAGCCCCAGCATTTT.

This chain connects TRBV9 to TRBJ2-1; perhaps TRBD2 as D (6 bases). Looked up from germline, CDR1 is SGDLS and CDR2 is YYNGEE. This CDR3 is built from 16 residues. The V and J ends lost 1 base and 0 bases respectively, with 11 bases between them. The CDR3 sequence: CASSVFSGSSYNEQFF. The CDR3 coding sequence is TGTGCCAGCAGCGTATTTTCCGGGAGCTCCTACAATGAGCAGTTCTTC.

This chain links TRBV27 with TRBJ2-7; D remains unclear. The CDR3 has 11 amino acids. Looked up from germline, CDR1 is MNHEY and CDR2 is SMNVEV (reference sequence). The V end lost 0 bases, the J end lost 7 bases, and 4 bases lay between the germline ends. For the CDR3, the DNA is TGTGCCAGCAGTTTATCGGAGGAGCAGTACGTC. This translates into CASSLSEEQYV.

The chain employs TRBV15 and TRBJ1-2, with D maybe TRBD1 (5 bases). There are 17 residues in the CDR3. Per germline, CDR1 LNHNV and CDR2 YYDKDF (reference sequence). Trimming cost V 1 base and J 4 bases, with 19 bases left between them. The CDR3 loop reads CATSRGILKTASYGYTF. The DNA of the CDR3 is TGTGCCACCAGCAGAGGGATTCTCAAGACAGCATCCTATGGCTACACCTTC.

This clone turned up a few times. This CDR3 is also generated by other DNA sequences in the sample. The rearrangement links TRBV3-1 (or the pseudogene TRBV3-2) to TRBJ2-3; TRBD1 aligns across 7 bases. CDR3 length equals 16 residues. Trimming cost V 2 bases and J 0 bases; bases outside gene matches: 5. Per germline, CDR1 LGHDT and CDR2 YNNKEL (reference sequence). The CDR3 reads CASSQYSRGSTDTQYF. Here the CDR3 DNA reads TGTGCCAGCAGCCAATATTCCAGGGGGAGCACAGATACGCAGTATTTT.